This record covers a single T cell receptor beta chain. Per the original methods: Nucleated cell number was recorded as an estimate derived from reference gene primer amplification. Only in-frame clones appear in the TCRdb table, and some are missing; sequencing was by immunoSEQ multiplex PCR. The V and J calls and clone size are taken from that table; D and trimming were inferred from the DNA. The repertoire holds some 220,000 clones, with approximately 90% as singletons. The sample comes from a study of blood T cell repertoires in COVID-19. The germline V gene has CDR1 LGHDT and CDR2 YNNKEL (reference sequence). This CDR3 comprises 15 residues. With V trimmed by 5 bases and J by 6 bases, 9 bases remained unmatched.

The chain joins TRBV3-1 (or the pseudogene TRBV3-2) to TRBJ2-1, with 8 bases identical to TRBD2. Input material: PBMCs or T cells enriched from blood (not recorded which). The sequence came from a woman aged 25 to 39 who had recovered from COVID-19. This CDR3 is CASSERGTPSNEQFF. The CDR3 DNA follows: TGTGCCAGCAGCGAGCGGGGGACCCCTAGCAATGAGCAGTTCTTC.